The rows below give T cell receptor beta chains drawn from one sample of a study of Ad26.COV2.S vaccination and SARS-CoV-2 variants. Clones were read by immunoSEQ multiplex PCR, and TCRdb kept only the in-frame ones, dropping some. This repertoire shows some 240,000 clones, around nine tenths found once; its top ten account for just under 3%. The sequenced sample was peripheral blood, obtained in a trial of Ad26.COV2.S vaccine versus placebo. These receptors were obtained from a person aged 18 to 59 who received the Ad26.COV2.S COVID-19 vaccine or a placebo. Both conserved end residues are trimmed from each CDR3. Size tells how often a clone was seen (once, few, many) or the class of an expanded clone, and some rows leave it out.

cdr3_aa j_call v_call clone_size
ASSLGNTIY TRBJ1-3 TRBV12-3/TRBV12-4 -
ASTFSTPAYEQF TRBJ2-1 TRBV11-2 -
AISDGYTEAF TRBJ1-1 TRBV10-3 once
ASSLTSYGGNTIY TRBJ1-3 TRBV7-6 -
ASSTDRDHEQY TRBJ2-7 TRBV11-3 -
ASTGSLPETQY TRBJ2-5 TRBV19 once
ASSLGYGQGGYTGELF TRBJ2-2 TRBV11-2 -
ASSLQGEQY TRBJ2-7 TRBV12-3/TRBV12-4 -
ASSSLAGGFTDTQY TRBJ2-3 TRBV5-6 once
ASSLAGGPLQY TRBJ2-7 TRBV7-9 -
ATSSDQNFEQY TRBJ2-7 TRBV15 -
ASSYSNFGQQF TRBJ2-1 TRBV6-6 -
ASSSTSGRGEQF TRBJ2-1 TRBV6-6 -
ASSPSTGSNTEAF TRBJ1-1 TRBV5-1 -
ASEGSNTGELF TRBJ2-2 TRBV30 -
ASSFPGTGRSGVTQY TRBJ2-3 TRBV5-8 -
ASSPDERRPQH TRBJ1-5 TRBV7-9 -
AWVRRSNSPLH TRBJ1-6 TRBV30 -
SVVVGDQPQH TRBJ1-5 TRBV29-1 -
ASSQDGGSSGRANNNEQF TRBJ2-1 TRBV4-1 -
ASAPQGWDYGYT TRBJ1-2 TRBV18 -
AWSPLAGGPSTDTQY TRBJ2-3 TRBV30 -
ASGTRQDEKLF TRBJ1-4 TRBV18 -
ASSQDLPRANQPQH TRBJ1-5 TRBV4-1 -
ASSRLAGGHNEQF TRBJ2-1 TRBV11-3 -
AWSSYRNYGYT TRBJ1-2 TRBV30 -
ASSVTPGTYEQY TRBJ2-7 TRBV9 few
ASSQDQREVFEQF TRBJ2-1 TRBV4-3 once
ASISSTGSTGELF TRBJ2-2 TRBV6-6 -
ASSSLDTQY TRBJ2-3 TRBV7-8 -
ASSLGSGLAVYSNEQF TRBJ2-1 TRBV5-1 -
ASSKGSLNYGYT TRBJ1-2 TRBV7-2 many
ASSPDGGDGYT TRBJ1-2 TRBV9 -
ASSAGTILEQF TRBJ2-1 TRBV19 many
ASSEETSGADTQY TRBJ2-3 TRBV6-1 few
AWSRGYNSPLH TRBJ1-6 TRBV30 -
ASEPTRAGARYSNQPQH TRBJ1-5 TRBV19 few
ASSVENEPYNEQF TRBJ2-1 TRBV9 few
ASSLVSGGNNEQF TRBJ2-1 TRBV7-2 -
ASSSNPRVNQPQH TRBJ1-5 TRBV6-6 -
ASSYPAGVETDTQY TRBJ2-3 TRBV6-2/TRBV6-3 -
ASSPQGGGYTDTQY TRBJ2-3 TRBV7-2 -
ASSLGGGSDTQY TRBJ2-3 TRBV5-1 -
ASSQDRGANQPQH TRBJ1-5 TRBV4-2 few
ASSNRGWDSPLH TRBJ1-6 TRBV3-1/TRBV3-2 few
ASRQELPNSPLH TRBJ1-6 TRBV19 -
ASSYGTGDSPLH TRBJ1-6 TRBV11-2 -
ASSPRQNTEAF TRBJ1-1 TRBV7-6 -
ASSLTGNEQF TRBJ2-1 TRBV12-3/TRBV12-4 -
ASSDGSSGAAGYT TRBJ1-2 TRBV9 -
ATSDFPQRAVGDRAKNIQY TRBJ2-4 TRBV24-1 -